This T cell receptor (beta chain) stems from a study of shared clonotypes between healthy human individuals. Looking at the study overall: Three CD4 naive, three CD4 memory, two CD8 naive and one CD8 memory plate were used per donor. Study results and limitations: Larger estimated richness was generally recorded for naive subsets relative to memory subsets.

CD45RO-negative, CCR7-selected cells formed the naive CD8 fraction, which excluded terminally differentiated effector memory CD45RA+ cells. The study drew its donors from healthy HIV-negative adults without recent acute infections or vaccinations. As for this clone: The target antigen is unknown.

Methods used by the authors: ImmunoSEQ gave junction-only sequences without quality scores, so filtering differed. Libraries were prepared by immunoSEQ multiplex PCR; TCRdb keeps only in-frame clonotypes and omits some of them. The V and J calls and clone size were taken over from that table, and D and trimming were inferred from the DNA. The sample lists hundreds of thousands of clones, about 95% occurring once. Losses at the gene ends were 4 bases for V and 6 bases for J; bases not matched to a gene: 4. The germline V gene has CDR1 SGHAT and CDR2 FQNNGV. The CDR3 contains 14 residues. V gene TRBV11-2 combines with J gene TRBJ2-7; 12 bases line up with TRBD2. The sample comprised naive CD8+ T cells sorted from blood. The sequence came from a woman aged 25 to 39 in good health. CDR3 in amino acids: CASSWTSGNPEQYF. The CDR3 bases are TGTGCCAGCAGCTGGACTAGCGGGAACCCCGAGCAGTACTTC.